This TCR beta chain was obtained from a study of T cells expressing NK-cell markers. Study overall: HCMV seropositivity characterized most of the eight sequenced donors, and seronegativity one.

Using the 5' RACE reads, TCRdb records one entry per CDR3 protein without DNA. The sample data list 500,000 to 700,000 distinct CDR3 sequences. Sequencing was performed on blood T cells: a sorted CD56 or NKG2C T cell subset, CD4+ or CD8+ T cells, or bulk PBMC T cells (not recorded which). The receptor's source is a man aged 18 to 30 in good health.

CDR3 region: CATSDNKVQETQYF. V is TRBV24-1 and J is TRBJ2-5. The length of the CDR3 is 14 residues. Per the germline V gene, CDR1 is KGHDR and CDR2 is SFDVKD.